This is a list of T cell receptor beta chains from one sample in a study of control samples from healthy donors and cancer patients. Repertoires were generated with immunoSEQ multiplex PCR, while TCRdb's copy carries only in-frame clones and drops some. The sample contains 100,000 to 150,000 clones, more than 70% of which appear only once. The specimen sequenced was blood. The receptor set was obtained from a man aged 45-60 years in good health. CDR3s include the opening cysteine and the closing phenylalanine or tryptophan. The order of the fields is CDR3 protein, CDR3 DNA, V gene, D gene, J gene, clone size. A D gene is named only where the DNA matches it firmly. Size tells how often a clone was seen (once, few, many) or the class of an expanded clone, and some rows leave it out.

CDR3 protein: CASSLAQGSDYEQYF
CDR3 DNA: TGTGCCAGCAGCTTAGCGCAGGGTAGCGACTACGAGCAGTACTTC
V gene: TRBV7-9
D gene: NA
J gene: TRBJ2-7
clone size: NA

CDR3 protein: CAWSEQGIGQPQHF
CDR3 DNA: TGTGCCTGGAGTGAACAGGGTATTGGCCAGCCCCAGCATTTT
V gene: TRBV30
D gene: NA
J gene: TRBJ1-5
clone size: NA

CDR3 protein: CASRETAAFNSPLHF
CDR3 DNA: TGTGCCAGCAGGGAGACGGCAGCTTTTAATTCACCCCTCCACTTT
V gene: TRBV3-1/TRBV3-2
D gene: NA
J gene: TRBJ1-6
clone size: NA

CDR3 protein: CASSLATGATSEQYF
CDR3 DNA: TGTGCCAGCAGCTTAGCAACAGGGGCAACGTCCGAGCAGTACTTC
V gene: TRBV7-9
D gene: TRBD1
J gene: TRBJ2-7
clone size: NA

CDR3 protein: CATSRDYSPLHF
CDR3 DNA: TGTGCCACCAGCAGAGATTATTCACCCCTCCACTTT
V gene: TRBV15
D gene: NA
J gene: TRBJ1-6
clone size: NA

CDR3 protein: CASSSPGQGYGYTF
CDR3 DNA: TGTGCCAGCAGCTCACCCGGACAGGGCTATGGCTACACCTTC
V gene: TRBV7-2
D gene: TRBD1
J gene: TRBJ1-2
clone size: NA

CDR3 protein: CASSPTRLRNAEAFF
CDR3 DNA: TGTGCCAGCAGCCCGACTCGATTAAGGAACGCTGAAGCTTTCTTT
V gene: TRBV7-9
D gene: NA
J gene: TRBJ1-1
clone size: NA

CDR3 protein: CASSLMGEEGETQYF
CDR3 DNA: TGTGCCAGCAGCTTGATGGGTGAGGAGGGAGAGACCCAGTACTTC
V gene: TRBV5-5
D gene: NA
J gene: TRBJ2-5
clone size: few

CDR3 protein: CASRIKGDTQYF
CDR3 DNA: TGTGCCAGCAGGATTAAGGGAGATACGCAGTATTTT
V gene: TRBV28
D gene: NA
J gene: TRBJ2-3
clone size: NA

CDR3 protein: CASGFYNEQFF
CDR3 DNA: TGTGCCAGTGGATTCTACAATGAGCAGTTCTTC
V gene: TRBV2
D gene: NA
J gene: TRBJ2-1
clone size: NA

CDR3 protein: CASGGFRETQYF
CDR3 DNA: TGTGCCAGCGGGGGGTTTAGAGAGACCCAGTACTTC
V gene: TRBV7-2
D gene: NA
J gene: TRBJ2-5
clone size: NA

CDR3 protein: CASSLSSPASAYQETQYF
CDR3 DNA: TGTGCCAGCAGCTTAAGTTCCCCGGCTAGCGCATACCAAGAGACCCAGTACTTC
V gene: TRBV7-6
D gene: NA
J gene: TRBJ2-5
clone size: NA

CDR3 protein: CATIEPGQNTEAFF
CDR3 DNA: TGTGCCACCATCGAACCGGGACAGAACACTGAAGCTTTCTTT
V gene: TRBV28
D gene: NA
J gene: TRBJ1-1
clone size: NA

CDR3 protein: CAWGAGTHEQYF
CDR3 DNA: TGTGCCTGGGGTGCAGGGACCCACGAGCAGTACTTC
V gene: TRBV30
D gene: NA
J gene: TRBJ2-7
clone size: NA

CDR3 protein: CAWSGAAGTDTQYF
CDR3 DNA: TGTGCCTGGAGTGGGGCGGCGGGCACAGATACGCAGTATTTT
V gene: TRBV30
D gene: NA
J gene: TRBJ2-3
clone size: NA

CDR3 protein: CASRLTGVPPLHF
CDR3 DNA: TGTGCCAGCAGGCTGACAGGGGTTCCACCCCTCCACTTT
V gene: TRBV2
D gene: TRBD1
J gene: TRBJ1-6
clone size: NA

CDR3 protein: CASSSTGTENIQYF
CDR3 DNA: TGCGCCAGCAGCTCTACCGGGACGGAGAACATTCAGTACTTC
V gene: TRBV5-1
D gene: NA
J gene: TRBJ2-4
clone size: NA

CDR3 protein: CASSSRTGDNSPLHF
CDR3 DNA: TGTGCCAGCAGCTCAAGGACAGGGGATAATTCACCCCTCCACTTT
V gene: TRBV5-4
D gene: TRBD1
J gene: TRBJ1-6
clone size: NA

CDR3 protein: CASSLDRGPRRAFF
CDR3 DNA: TGCGCCAGCAGCCTCGACAGGGGACCGCGGCGAGCTTTCTTT
V gene: TRBV4-1
D gene: TRBD1
J gene: TRBJ1-1
clone size: NA

CDR3 protein: CASNGRGTDTQYF
CDR3 DNA: TGTGCCAGCAATGGTAGGGGAACAGATACGCAGTATTTT
V gene: TRBV6-5
D gene: NA
J gene: TRBJ2-3
clone size: NA

CDR3 protein: CASRLLALDNQPQHF
CDR3 DNA: TGTGCCAGTCGATTACTGGCCCTCGACAATCAGCCCCAGCATTTT
V gene: TRBV2
D gene: NA
J gene: TRBJ1-5
clone size: NA

CDR3 protein: CSSSSGNTIYF
CDR3 DNA: TGCAGTTCCTCTTCGGGAAACACCATATATTTT
V gene: TRBV20-1
D gene: NA
J gene: TRBJ1-3
clone size: NA

CDR3 protein: CASSLVAGGYTDTQYF
CDR3 DNA: TGTGCCAGCAGCTTAGTCGCGGGGGGGTACACAGATACGCAGTATTTT
V gene: TRBV11-2
D gene: TRBD2
J gene: TRBJ2-3
clone size: NA

CDR3 protein: CASIATGSYEQYF
CDR3 DNA: TGTGCCAGCATTGCGACAGGATCCTACGAGCAGTACTTC
V gene: TRBV6-5
D gene: NA
J gene: TRBJ2-7
clone size: NA

CDR3 protein: CASSLVLIRGADTQYF
CDR3 DNA: TGTGCCAGCAGCTTGGTTCTAATCAGGGGTGCAGATACGCAGTATTTT
V gene: TRBV5-6
D gene: NA
J gene: TRBJ2-3
clone size: few

CDR3 protein: CASSATGFQETQYF
CDR3 DNA: TGTGCCAGCAGCGCTACAGGTTTCCAAGAGACCCAGTACTTC
V gene: TRBV7-3
D gene: NA
J gene: TRBJ2-5
clone size: NA

CDR3 protein: CASSPRYRNTEAFF
CDR3 DNA: TGTGCCAGCAGCCCCCGATACCGTAACACTGAAGCTTTCTTT
V gene: TRBV27
D gene: NA
J gene: TRBJ1-1
clone size: few

CDR3 protein: CASSPERRDYGYTF
CDR3 DNA: TGTGCCAGCTCACCGGAACGGCGGGACTATGGCTACACCTTC
V gene: TRBV18
D gene: NA
J gene: TRBJ1-2
clone size: NA

CDR3 protein: CASSVALASDTQYF
CDR3 DNA: TGTGCCAGCAGCGTAGCACTAGCTTCAGATACGCAGTATTTT
V gene: TRBV9
D gene: NA
J gene: TRBJ2-3
clone size: NA

CDR3 protein: CASSPPGEETQYF
CDR3 DNA: TGTGCCAGCAGCCCCCCAGGGGAAGAGACCCAGTACTTC
V gene: TRBV7-9
D gene: NA
J gene: TRBJ2-5
clone size: NA

CDR3 protein: CASSLVAGQTYEQYF
CDR3 DNA: TGCGCCAGCAGCTTGGTGGCAGGGCAAACCTACGAGCAGTACTTC
V gene: TRBV5-1
D gene: NA
J gene: TRBJ2-7
clone size: NA

CDR3 protein: CASSYPTSGEGTQYF
CDR3 DNA: TGTGCCAGCAGTTACCCGACTAGCGGGGAAGGGACCCAGTACTTC
V gene: TRBV6-5
D gene: TRBD2
J gene: TRBJ2-5
clone size: NA

CDR3 protein: CASSDLTSPSYNEQFF
CDR3 DNA: TGTGCCAGCAGCGACCTGACTAGTCCCTCCTACAATGAGCAGTTCTTC
V gene: TRBV11-2
D gene: NA
J gene: TRBJ2-1
clone size: NA

CDR3 protein: CASSPPGQTYEQYF
CDR3 DNA: TGTGCCAGCTCACCACCGGGACAGACCTACGAGCAGTACTTC
V gene: TRBV18
D gene: TRBD1
J gene: TRBJ2-7
clone size: NA

CDR3 protein: CASSSRDRGGEQYF
CDR3 DNA: TGCGCCAGCAGCTCCCGGGACAGGGGAGGCGAGCAGTACTTC
V gene: TRBV5-1
D gene: TRBD1
J gene: TRBJ2-7
clone size: NA

CDR3 protein: CAWSAGTWGKLFF
CDR3 DNA: TGTGCCTGGAGTGCGGGGACGTGGGGAAAACTGTTTTTT
V gene: TRBV30
D gene: NA
J gene: TRBJ1-4
clone size: once

CDR3 protein: CASSIQGAWTGELFF
CDR3 DNA: TGTGCCAGTAGTATACAGGGGGCCTGGACCGGGGAGCTGTTTTTT
V gene: TRBV19
D gene: TRBD1
J gene: TRBJ2-2
clone size: few

CDR3 protein: CASSLFAGLYGYTF
CDR3 DNA: TGTGCCAGTAGTCTTTTTGCAGGGCTCTATGGCTACACCTTC
V gene: TRBV19
D gene: NA
J gene: TRBJ1-2
clone size: NA

CDR3 protein: CASSQKTDLSSYNEQFF
CDR3 DNA: TGCGCCAGCAGCCAGAAGACAGACCTGAGCTCCTACAATGAGCAGTTCTTC
V gene: TRBV4-1
D gene: NA
J gene: TRBJ2-1
clone size: NA

CDR3 protein: CAIRGTGSDTQYF
CDR3 DNA: TGTGCCATCAGGGGGACAGGGTCAGATACGCAGTATTTT
V gene: TRBV10-3
D gene: TRBD1
J gene: TRBJ2-3
clone size: NA

CDR3 protein: CASTPLSDPTFGNQPQHF
CDR3 DNA: TGTGCCAGTACTCCCCTGTCGGACCCCACTTTCGGCAATCAGCCCCAGCATTTT
V gene: TRBV19
D gene: NA
J gene: TRBJ1-5
clone size: NA

CDR3 protein: CASSSAGADTEAFF
CDR3 DNA: TGTGCCAGCAGCTCAGCAGGGGCGGACACTGAAGCTTTCTTT
V gene: TRBV11-3
D gene: NA
J gene: TRBJ1-1
clone size: NA

CDR3 protein: CASSVSSGEKLFF
CDR3 DNA: TGTGCCAGCAGTGTTTCGTCGGGTGAAAAACTGTTTTTT
V gene: TRBV6-4
D gene: NA
J gene: TRBJ1-4
clone size: NA

CDR3 protein: CASSPSIEGNTIYF
CDR3 DNA: TGTGCCAGCTCACCCTCGATCGAGGGAAACACCATATATTTT
V gene: TRBV18
D gene: NA
J gene: TRBJ1-3
clone size: NA

CDR3 protein: CASSFRQGDSPLHF
CDR3 DNA: TGTGCCAGCAGCTTTCGCCAGGGGGATTCACCCCTCCACTTT
V gene: TRBV7-2
D gene: TRBD1
J gene: TRBJ1-6
clone size: NA